This entry is about one TCR beta chain. Its antigen is not identified. The data belong to a study of cytomegalovirus exposure and HLA in healthy donors. In the study overall: There were about 85 million unique TCRs (from HLA-typed donors) in an early data release.

Study results and limitations: According to the study, roughly 160 TCR beta chains were cytomegalovirus-associated.

The PCR was carried out with 60 Vbeta primers and 13 Jbeta primers. Using immunoSEQ multiplex PCR, the repertoire was profiled, and TCRdb retains in-frame clones only, with some absent. The sample yields about 150,000 clones, roughly four fifths seen once. The donors gave bone marrow, and they were healthy. Trimming took 6 bases from V and 0 from J, leaving 11 bases between them. The V gene's germline CDR1 is ENHRY and CDR2 SYGVKD. This CDR3 has 15 residues. The source of this sequence is a man aged 25-45 years in good health and CMV-seronegative. The J gene is TRBJ1-4, the V gene TRBV10-3; no reliable D call. Sequenced sample: PBMCs. The CDR3 DNA reads as TGTGCCATCAGCCGGAGCCTCGCAACTAATGAAAAACTGTTTTTT. It codes for CAISRSLATNEKLFF.